Here is one T cell receptor (beta chain) with its context. The authors' processing: It was from reference gene primer amplification that nucleated cell counts were estimated. The repertoire was sequenced with immunoSEQ multiplex PCR; TCRdb's copy has only in-frame clones and lacks some. V and J calls and clone size are given by that table; D and trimming were obtained from the DNA. Of about 72,000 clones listed, roughly 80% are singletons. This entry belongs to a study of blood T cell repertoires in COVID-19. CDR3 size: 14 residues. Per germline, CDR1 SQVTM and CDR2 ANQGSEA. V gave up 3 bases and J gave up 3 bases, with 12 bases separating them.

The receptor was isolated from a human donor in a cohort sampled during active COVID-19. Specimen: peripheral blood. The gene calls are TRBV29-1 and TRBJ2-1; a possible D gene is TRBD2 (6 bases). Written as DNA, the CDR3 is TGCAGCGTTGAGTGGAGGGACCTCTACAATGAGCAGTTCTTC. Its protein is CSVEWRDLYNEQFF.